The clone carrying this T cell receptor (beta chain) was found many times. The antigen is undetermined. This sample is drawn from a study of early T cells in non-severe SARS-CoV-2 infection. Study-wide results and caveats: Anti-spike CD8 specificities were favored by VDJdb matching, whose results missed private and CD4 specificities.

Germline CDR1 and CDR2: SGHVS and FQNEAQ. V was clipped by 5 bases and J by 5 bases; unmatched bases: 8. CDR3 size: 16 residues. TCRdb reprocessed the 5' RACE reads via MiXCR and lists one record per CDR3 protein. This sample has 70,000 to 95,000 distinct CDR3 sequences, with 14% to 15% found just once. The chain combines TRBV7-8 with TRBJ2-3, with 12 bases aligning to TRBD2. Specimen: whole blood. This TCR was recovered from an adult who was a healthcare worker with PCR-confirmed SARS-CoV-2 infection or an uninfected control (not recorded which). CDR3 DNA sequence: TGTGCCAGCAGCGCTCTAGCGGGGGGGCGGGGAGATACGCAGTATTTT. This translates into CASSALAGGRGDTQYF.